Listed below are T cell receptor beta chains from one sample, sequenced in a study of cytomegalovirus exposure and HLA in healthy donors. Profiling relied on immunoSEQ multiplex PCR, and the TCRdb table lists in-frame clones only, not all of them. Among 150,000 to 200,000 clones, around three quarters were seen once, and the ten largest hold roughly 1.7%. Sequencing was performed on PBMCs. These receptors were taken from a woman aged 30 to 39 in good health and CMV-seronegative. Each CDR3 is given with its conserved first and last residue. The D gene is left open where the match is weak. Clone size is not always given. Where it is, it says once, few, many or a class for expanded clones.

-	-	TRBV27	TRBJ2-3	TGTGCCAGCAGCCCCGGCGGGACAGTCATCACAGATACGCAGTATTTT	CASSPGGTVITDTQYF
-	-	TRBV5-1	TRBJ2-7	TGCGCCAGCAGCTTGGGGACAGCCACCTACGAGCAGTACTTC	CASSLGTATYEQYF
-	-	TRBV18	TRBJ2-1	TGTGCCAGCTCACCACGGGTGGGGGCCGATGAGCAGTTCTTC	CASSPRVGADEQFF
-	-	TRBV16	TRBJ1-1	TGTGCCAGCAGCCGCGACAGCTACACTGAAGCTTTCTTT	CASSRDSYTEAFF
-	-	TRBV27	TRBJ2-3	TGTGCCAGCAGCTTTTCCACAGATACGCAGTATTTT	CASSFSTDTQYF
-	-	TRBV7-2	TRBJ2-7	TGTGCCAGCAGCTTAGTCCGCGGGACCTACGAGCAGTACTTC	CASSLVRGTYEQYF
-	-	TRBV2	TRBJ1-6	TGTGCCAGCAGTTACCAGGGATATAATTCACCCCTCCACTTT	CASSYQGYNSPLHF
-	-	TRBV6-1	TRBJ2-1	TGTGCCAGCAGTGAAAAAGCAGGTTACCTCTCCTACAATGAGCAGTTCTTC	CASSEKAGYLSYNEQFF
-	-	TRBV28	TRBJ1-1	TGTGCCAGCAGGCATGGACAGTTTGAAGCTTTCTTT	CASRHGQFEAFF
-	TRBD1	TRBV5-1	TRBJ1-2	TGCGCCAGCAGCTTGGCGGACAGGAGCCAGTTCCACACCTTC	CASSLADRSQFHTF
-	-	TRBV29-1	TRBJ2-1	TGCAGCGCTAGTAGTGGTCGGGTGTATGAGCAGTTCTTC	CSASSGRVYEQFF
-	-	TRBV28	TRBJ2-5	TGTGCCAGCAGTTTAATCGGGGTAGGAGAGACCCAGTACTTC	CASSLIGVGETQYF
-	-	TRBV4-2	TRBJ1-1	TGTGCCAGCAGCCGGGGCAGCGACACTGAAGCTTTCTTT	CASSRGSDTEAFF
-	-	TRBV7-9	TRBJ2-1	TGTGCCAGCAGCCCACAGGGTACCTATGAGCAGTTCTTC	CASSPQGTYEQFF
-	-	TRBV6-1	TRBJ1-3	TGTGCCAGCATTGGGCAGGGGGGAAACACCATATATTTT	CASIGQGGNTIYF
-	-	TRBV5-6	TRBJ2-7	TGTGCCAGCAGCTCCGACAGGAGCTACGAGCAGTACTTC	CASSSDRSYEQYF
once	TRBD2	TRBV4-1	TRBJ2-7	TGCGCCAGCAGCCCCTCGCTACTAGCGGGAGGGCGCGAGCAGTACTTC	CASSPSLLAGGREQYF
-	-	TRBV7-7	TRBJ1-2	TGTGCCAGCAGCAGAACGACAGGCTCCCTTTCTAACTATGGCTACACCTTC	CASSRTTGSLSNYGYTF
-	-	TRBV30	TRBJ1-5	TGTGCCTGGAGTGGGAGAGGCCGATATAGCAATCAGCCCCAGCATTTT	CAWSGRGRYSNQPQHF
-	-	TRBV6-5	TRBJ1-1	TGTGCCAGCAGTTACTTTAACAGGGTGAACACTGAAGCTTTCTTT	CASSYFNRVNTEAFF
few	-	TRBV15	TRBJ1-3	TGTGCCACCAGCAGAGAAAAGGGGGTGCGCAGCTCTGGAAACACCATATATTTT	CATSREKGVRSSGNTIYF
-	-	TRBV9	TRBJ2-3	TGTGCCAGCAGCGTACGTCTGGGGGCCAGCACAGATACGCAGTATTTT	CASSVRLGASTDTQYF
-	TRBD2	TRBV9	TRBJ2-1	TGTGCCAGCAGCGCCCATATTGGGACTAGCAGTGAGCAGTTCTTC	CASSAHIGTSSEQFF
-	TRBD2	TRBV7-8	TRBJ2-1	TGTGCCAGCAGCTTAGGGCTAGCGGGAGGGCCCCCCATAAAGAGCTCCTACAATGAGCAGTTCTTC	CASSLGLAGGPPIKSSYNEQFF
-	-	TRBV5-1	TRBJ1-1	TGCGCCAGCAGCTTGGGGCAGGTGAACACTGAAGCTTTCTTT	CASSLGQVNTEAFF
-	-	TRBV29-1	TRBJ2-1	TGCAGCGTTGAGCTTGCGGCGGAGCAGTTCTTC	CSVELAAEQFF
-	TRBD2	TRBV5-1	TRBJ2-5	TGCGCCAGCAGCTCCTACGGACTAGAAGAACAAGAGACCCAGTACTTC	CASSSYGLEEQETQYF
-	-	TRBV5-1	TRBJ1-2	TGCGCCAGCAGTGGGGCCGAAGGTGGCTACACCTTC	CASSGAEGGYTF
-	-	TRBV28	TRBJ1-1	TGTGCCAGCAGTACGCCGGGTGGGAACACTGAAGCTTTCTTT	CASSTPGGNTEAFF
-	-	TRBV9	TRBJ2-1	TGTGCCAGCAGCGCAGACCTCGACTCGCCCAGTGAGCAGTTCTTC	CASSADLDSPSEQFF
-	-	TRBV30	TRBJ2-3	TGTGCCTGGACCCTCCTCGGAGGGCGAAAATCCACAGATACGCAGTATTTT	CAWTLLGGRKSTDTQYF
-	TRBD2	TRBV19	TRBJ2-1	TGTGCCAGTAGGACGCGGGGGGCACGCAATGAGCAGTTCTTC	CASRTRGARNEQFF
-	TRBD2	TRBV27	TRBJ2-5	TGTGCCAGCAGTTTTCACGGGGGGGGAGAGACCCAGTACTTC	CASSFHGGGETQYF
-	-	TRBV19	TRBJ1-5	TGTGCCAGTAGTATTCCCCCCAGGGTGTCCCAGCATTTT	CASSIPPRVSQHF
-	-	TRBV9	TRBJ2-1	TGTGCCAGCAGCCCGACGTGGACTAATCCGGCCTACAATGAGCAGTTCTTC	CASSPTWTNPAYNEQFF
few	TRBD1	TRBV4-1	TRBJ2-1	TGCGCCAGCAGCCAAGCCGGGGGGACAGGGGGGAATGAGCAGTTCTTC	CASSQAGGTGGNEQFF
-	-	TRBV28	TRBJ2-7	TGTGCCAGCAGTCTGGTAGGCCGTGGACATGGCACCTACGAGCAGTACTTC	CASSLVGRGHGTYEQYF
-	-	TRBV5-4	TRBJ2-2	TGTGCCAGCAGCTTGGTGTGGGCTAGCGAGACCACCGGGGAGCTGTTTTTT	CASSLVWASETTGELFF
-	TRBD1	TRBV11-2	TRBJ2-5	TGTGCCAGCAGCTCGGACAGGGTGGTAGAGACCCAGTACTTC	CASSSDRVVETQYF
-	-	TRBV10-3	TRBJ1-1	TGTGCCATCAGTTCAGGGACTGAAGCTTTCTTT	CAISSGTEAFF
-	-	TRBV6-1	TRBJ2-2	TGTGCCAGCAGTTCACAGACAGCCGGGGAGCTGTTTTTT	CASSSQTAGELFF
once	TRBD1	TRBV7-9	TRBJ2-7	TGTGCCAGCAGCCCGCCGGACAGGGAGTGGTACGAGCAGTACTTC	CASSPPDREWYEQYF
-	TRBD2	TRBV6-1	TRBJ2-5	TGTGCCAGCAGTGAAAATATAGCGGGGGCCCAAGAGACCCAGTACTTC	CASSENIAGAQETQYF
few	-	TRBV21-1	TRBJ2-7	TGTGCCAGCAGCAACCCTGGCGGGAGCCCTAATTGTGAGCAGTACTTC	CASSNPGGSPNCEQYF
-	TRBD1	TRBV5-1	TRBJ1-2	TGCGCCAGCAGCCCGGAACCGGGACAGCGGTTAAATGGCTACACCTTC	CASSPEPGQRLNGYTF
-	-	TRBV28	TRBJ1-1	TGTGCCAGCACCTCCGGGTCCTCCACTGAAGCTTTCTTT	CASTSGSSTEAFF
-	TRBD1	TRBV18	TRBJ1-2	TGTGCCAGCTCACCGGGACAGGGAGATGGCTACACCTTC	CASSPGQGDGYTF